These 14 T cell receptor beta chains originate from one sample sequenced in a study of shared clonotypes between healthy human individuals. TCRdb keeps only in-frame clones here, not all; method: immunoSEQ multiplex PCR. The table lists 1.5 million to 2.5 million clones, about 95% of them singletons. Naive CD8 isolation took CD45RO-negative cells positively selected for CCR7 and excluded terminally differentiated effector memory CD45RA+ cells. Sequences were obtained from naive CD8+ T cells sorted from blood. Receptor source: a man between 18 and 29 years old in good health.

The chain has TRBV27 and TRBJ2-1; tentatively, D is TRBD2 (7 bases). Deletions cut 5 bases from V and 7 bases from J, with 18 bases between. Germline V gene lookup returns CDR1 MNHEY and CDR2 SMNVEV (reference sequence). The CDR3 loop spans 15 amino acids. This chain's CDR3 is CASSPSGGRWNEQFF. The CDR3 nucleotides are TGTGCCAGCAGTCCCTCCGGGGGGCGCTGGAATGAGCAGTTCTTC.

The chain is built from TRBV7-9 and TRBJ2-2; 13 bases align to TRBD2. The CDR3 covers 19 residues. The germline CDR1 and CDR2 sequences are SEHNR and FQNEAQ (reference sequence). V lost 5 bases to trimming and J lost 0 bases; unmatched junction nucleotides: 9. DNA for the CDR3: TGTGCCAGCAGCCCGGACGGACTAGCGGGAGTTCCGAACACCGGGGAGCTGTTTTTT. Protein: CASSPDGLAGVPNTGELFF.

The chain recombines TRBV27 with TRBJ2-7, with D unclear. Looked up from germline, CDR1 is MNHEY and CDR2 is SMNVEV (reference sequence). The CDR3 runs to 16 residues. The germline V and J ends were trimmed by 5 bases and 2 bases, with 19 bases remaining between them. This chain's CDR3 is CASSPTKVGIPYEQYF. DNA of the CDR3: TGTGCCAGCAGTCCAACTAAGGTCGGCATACCCTACGAGCAGTACTTC.

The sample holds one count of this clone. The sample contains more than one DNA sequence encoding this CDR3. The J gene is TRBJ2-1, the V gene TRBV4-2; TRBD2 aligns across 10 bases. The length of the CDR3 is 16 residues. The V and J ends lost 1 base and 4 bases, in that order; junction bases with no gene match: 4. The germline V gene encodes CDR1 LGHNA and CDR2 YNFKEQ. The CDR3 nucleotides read TGTGCCAGCAGCCAAGTGGCTAGCGGGAGTTACAATGAGCAGTTCTTC. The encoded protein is CASSQVASGSYNEQFF.

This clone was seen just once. For the CDR3, the DNA is TGTGCCTTGATTCCCCAGGCGGTCGGCTATGGCTACACCTTC. Protein sequence: CALIPQAVGYGYTF. This sequence joins TRBV30 and TRBJ1-2, with no clear D. V shed 7 bases and J shed 4 bases, with 19 bases lying between them. Germline CDR1 GTSNPN, CDR2 SVGIG (reference sequence). This CDR3 comprises 14 residues.

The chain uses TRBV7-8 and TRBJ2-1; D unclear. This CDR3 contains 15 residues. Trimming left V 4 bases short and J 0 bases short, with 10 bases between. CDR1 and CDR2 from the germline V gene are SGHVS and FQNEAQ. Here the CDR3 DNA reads TGTGCCAGCAGCTCAGCGCCGAGCTCCTACAATGAGCAGTTCTTC. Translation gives CASSSAPSSYNEQFF.

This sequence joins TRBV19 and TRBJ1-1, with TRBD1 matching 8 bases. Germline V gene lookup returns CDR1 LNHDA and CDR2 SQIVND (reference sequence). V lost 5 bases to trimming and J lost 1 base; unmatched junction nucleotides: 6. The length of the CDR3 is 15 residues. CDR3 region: CASSPQGAGNTEAFF. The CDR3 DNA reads TGTGCCAGTAGTCCTCAGGGGGCGGGGAACACTGAAGCTTTCTTT.

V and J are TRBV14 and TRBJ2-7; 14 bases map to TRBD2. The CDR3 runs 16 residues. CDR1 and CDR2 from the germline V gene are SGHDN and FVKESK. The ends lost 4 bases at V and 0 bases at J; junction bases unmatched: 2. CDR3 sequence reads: CASSPGLAGDSYEQYF. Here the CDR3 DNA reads TGTGCCAGCAGCCCGGGACTAGCGGGGGACTCCTACGAGCAGTACTTC.

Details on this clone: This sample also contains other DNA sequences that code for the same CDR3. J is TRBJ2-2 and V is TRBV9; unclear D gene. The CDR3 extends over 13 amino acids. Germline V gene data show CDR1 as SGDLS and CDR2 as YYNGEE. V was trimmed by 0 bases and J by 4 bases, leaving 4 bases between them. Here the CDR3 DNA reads TGTGCCAGCAGCGTAGTGTCCACCGGGGAGCTGTTTTTT. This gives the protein CASSVVSTGELFF.

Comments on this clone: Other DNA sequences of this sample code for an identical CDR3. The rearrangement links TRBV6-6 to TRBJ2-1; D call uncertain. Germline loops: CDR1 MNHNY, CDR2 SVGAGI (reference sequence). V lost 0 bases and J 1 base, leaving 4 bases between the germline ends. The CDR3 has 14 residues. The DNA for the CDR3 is TGTGCCAGCAGTTACTCTGGGTCCTACAATGAGCAGTTCTTC. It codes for CASSYSGSYNEQFF.

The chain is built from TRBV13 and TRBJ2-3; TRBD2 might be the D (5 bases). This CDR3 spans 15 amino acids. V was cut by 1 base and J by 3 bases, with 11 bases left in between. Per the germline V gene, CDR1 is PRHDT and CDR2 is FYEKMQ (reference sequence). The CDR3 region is CASSLVASATDTQYF. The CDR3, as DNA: TGTGCCAGCAGCTTAGTAGCGAGCGCGACAGATACGCAGTATTTT.

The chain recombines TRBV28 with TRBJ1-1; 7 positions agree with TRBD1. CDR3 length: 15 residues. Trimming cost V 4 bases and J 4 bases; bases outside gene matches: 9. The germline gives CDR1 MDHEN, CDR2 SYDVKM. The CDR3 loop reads CASSYEGPGGTEAFF. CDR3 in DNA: TGTGCCAGCAGTTATGAGGGGCCAGGGGGCACTGAAGCTTTCTTT.

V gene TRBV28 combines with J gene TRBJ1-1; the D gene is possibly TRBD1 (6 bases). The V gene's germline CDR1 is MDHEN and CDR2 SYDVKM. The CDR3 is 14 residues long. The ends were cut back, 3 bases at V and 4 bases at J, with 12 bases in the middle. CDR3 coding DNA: TGTGCCAGCAGTTTGGGGGCGCCGGGCACTGAAGCTTTCTTT. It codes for CASSLGAPGTEAFF.

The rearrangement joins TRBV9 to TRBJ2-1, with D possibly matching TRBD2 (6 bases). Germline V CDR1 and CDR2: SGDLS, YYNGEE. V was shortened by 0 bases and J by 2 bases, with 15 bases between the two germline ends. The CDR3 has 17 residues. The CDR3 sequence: CASSVGVGDSTYNEQFF. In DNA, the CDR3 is TGTGCCAGCAGCGTAGGAGTCGGGGACTCAACCTACAATGAGCAGTTCTTC. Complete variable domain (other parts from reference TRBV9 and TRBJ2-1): DSGVTQTPKHLITATGQRVTLRCSPRSGDLSVYWYQQSLDQGLQFLIQYYNGEERAKGNILERFSAQQFPDLHSELNLSSLELGDSALYFCASSVGVGDSTYNEQFFGPGTRLTVL.